The rows below give T cell receptor beta chains drawn from one sample of a study of blood T cell repertoires in COVID-19. Produced via immunoSEQ multiplex PCR; TCRdb's table is partial and in-frame only. The sample shows tens of thousands of clones, just over 85% of them seen only once. Input material: peripheral blood. These receptors all stem from a woman older than 75 in a cohort sampled during active or convalescent COVID-19. Each CDR3 is given with its conserved first and last residue. Each record gives: J gene, V gene, D gene, clone size, CDR3 DNA, CDR3 protein. D genes are given only for firm matches. A row's size may be missing; if present it is once, few, many or a size class.

TRBJ1-2 TRBV6-1 . . TGTGCCAGCAGTGATTGGGTGGCAGGGCGATTAGAGGGCTACACCTTC CASSDWVAGRLEGYTF
TRBJ2-2 TRBV2 TRBD2 . TGTGCCAGCAGGGAAACTAGCGGGAGCCCTCGCGGGGAGCTGTTTTTT CASRETSGSPRGELFF
TRBJ2-1 TRBV11-3 . . TGTGCCAGTAGCTTAATTGGGGAGTACAATGAGCAGTTCTTC CASSLIGEYNEQFF
TRBJ1-2 TRBV2 . once TGTGCCAGCAGTGATCAGGGCTATGGCTACACCTTC CASSDQGYGYTF
TRBJ2-5 TRBV9 . . TGTGCCAGCAGCCAAGACTCATCTGTGGGAGAGACCCAGTACTTC CASSQDSSVGETQYF
TRBJ1-6 TRBV27 TRBD1 . TGTGCCAGCAGTTGGGACAGGGGATTCGACGGTAATTCACCCCTCCACTTT CASSWDRGFDGNSPLHF
TRBJ1-4 TRBV5-1 . . TGCGCCAGCAGCTCACAGGGAGTTACTAATGAAAAACTGTTTTTT CASSSQGVTNEKLFF
TRBJ1-1 TRBV29-1 . . TGCAGCGTTGAAGAGGCCGAAGCTTTCTTT CSVEEAEAFF
TRBJ2-7 TRBV11-2 TRBD2 . TGTGCCAGCAGCTACACTAGCGGGATTGCCTACGAGCAGTACTTC CASSYTSGIAYEQYF
TRBJ1-2 TRBV11-2 TRBD1 . TGTGCCAGCAGCTCGGGACAGGGGGCTACTAACTATGGCTACACCTTC CASSSGQGATNYGYTF
TRBJ1-1 TRBV6-5 TRBD1 . TGTGCCAGCAACGCAGGGGGCATGAGCACTGAAGCTTTCTTT CASNAGGMSTEAFF
TRBJ1-1 TRBV5-1 TRBD1 . TGCGCCAGCAGCTTTCAGACAGGGGGGACTGAAGCTTTCTTT CASSFQTGGTEAFF
TRBJ1-2 TRBV7-2 . few TGTGCCAGCAGCTTCTCCCGGGGGAAGGAATACGGCTACACCTTC CASSFSRGKEYGYTF
TRBJ2-1 TRBV10-1 TRBD2 . TGCGCCAGCAGCGCTATAGCGGGAGGGCCCGGCAATGAGCAGTTCTTC CASSAIAGGPGNEQFF
TRBJ2-5 TRBV5-1 . once TGCGCCAGCACCACGCAGGGGCGTGAGACCCAGTACTTC CASTTQGRETQYF
TRBJ2-7 TRBV20-1 TRBD2 . TGCAGTGCTAGTTCCGGGACTAGCGGGAAAGGGCAGTACTTC CSASSGTSGKGQYF
TRBJ1-1 TRBV19 . . TGTGCCAGTAGTCCCTCGACAATAAAGGGAGGTGAAGCTTTCTTT CASSPSTIKGGEAFF
TRBJ1-2 TRBV2 . . TGTGCCAGCAGTGAACGGCGGACTCTCCCTGGGGGCTACACCTTC CASSERRTLPGGYTF
TRBJ2-2 TRBV6-5 . . TGTGCCAGCAGCTCCCGGGCGGGACGCACCGGGGAGCTGTTTTTT CASSSRAGRTGELFF
TRBJ2-2 TRBV5-1 . . TGCGCCAGCAGCACCTCGTGGGCCACTGACGGGGAGCTGTTTTTT CASSTSWATDGELFF
TRBJ2-2 TRBV5-1 TRBD1 . TGCGCCAGCAGCGGACAGGGCACGGCCTGGGGCGGGGAGCTGTTTTTT CASSGQGTAWGGELFF
TRBJ1-2 TRBV19 TRBD1 once TGTGCCAGTATCCGCGGACAGGGGGCTGGAACCCTTTATGGCTACACCTTC CASIRGQGAGTLYGYTF
TRBJ1-2 TRBV11-2 . . TGTGCCAGCAGGCCGACAGGTAGCTATGGCTACACCTTC CASRPTGSYGYTF
TRBJ1-1 TRBV3-1/TRBV3-2 . . TGTGCCAGCAGCCTAACGGGGGGTACTGAAGCTTTCTTT CASSLTGGTEAFF
TRBJ2-2 TRBV9 TRBD2 . TGTGCCAGCAGCGTAGAGGCGGGAGGGCCGATCGGGGAGCTGTTTTTT CASSVEAGGPIGELFF
TRBJ1-6 TRBV19 . . TGTGCCAGTAGTATCACGGGGTCCACTTCACCCCTCCACTTT CASSITGSTSPLHF
TRBJ1-2 TRBV6-5 . . TGTGCCAGCACTAAGGCCGGGGGGCTAGGTGGCTACACCTTC CASTKAGGLGGYTF
TRBJ1-2 TRBV9 . . TGTGCCAGCAGCGGGACAGAGGTCTATGGCTACACCTTC CASSGTEVYGYTF
TRBJ2-1 TRBV11-3 TRBD2 once TGTGCCAGCAGCTCTCTAGCGGGAGGATACAATGAGCAGTTCTTC CASSSLAGGYNEQFF
TRBJ1-2 TRBV24-1 . . TGTGCCACCAGTGATGCGGTAGTCGGCTACACCTTC CATSDAVVGYTF
TRBJ1-4 TRBV27 TRBD1 . TGTGCCATCAAGACAGGGGGTAATGAAAAACTGTTTTTT CAIKTGGNEKLFF
TRBJ1-5 TRBV5-1 . . TGCGCCAGCAGCCTCGGACAGTCCAATCAGCCCCAGCATTTT CASSLGQSNQPQHF
TRBJ2-5 TRBV19 TRBD2 . TGTGCCAGTAGTCCATGGGGACTAGATGAGACCCAGTACTTC CASSPWGLDETQYF
TRBJ2-1 TRBV7-8 TRBD1 . TGTGCCAGCAGCTACGAGTTCACAGGGGGATCCTACAATGAGCAGTTCTTC CASSYEFTGGSYNEQFF
TRBJ1-4 TRBV11-2 . . TGTGCCAGCAGCTTAGGGGCACGGCTAACTAATGAAAAACTGTTTTTT CASSLGARLTNEKLFF
TRBJ2-7 TRBV27 . . TGTGCCAGCAGTTGGACAAAGTCCTACGAGCAGTACTTC CASSWTKSYEQYF
TRBJ2-3 TRBV5-1 . . TGCGCCAGCAAGGAGGGTAGCACAGATACGCAGTATTTT CASKEGSTDTQYF
TRBJ1-1 TRBV5-1 TRBD1 . TGCGCCAGCAGCAGGGGACAGGGAAGGACTGAAGCTTTCTTT CASSRGQGRTEAFF
TRBJ2-7 TRBV3-1/TRBV3-2 TRBD1 . TGTGCCAGCAGCCGGGAGACCGGACAGGGAGGGCAGTACTTC CASSRETGQGGQYF
TRBJ2-3 TRBV12-5 TRBD2 . TGTGCTAGTGGCACCGGGACTAGCGGGAGGGCCAAGAGTTTAGATACGCAGTATTTT CASGTGTSGRAKSLDTQYF
TRBJ1-2 TRBV11-2 TRBD1 . TGTGCCAGCAGCCCCCGGACAGGGCGTGGCTACACCTTC CASSPRTGRGYTF
TRBJ1-5 TRBV29-1 TRBD1 . TGCAGCGTTAGGACAGGGGTTCTCAATCAGCCCCAGCATTTT CSVRTGVLNQPQHF
TRBJ1-2 TRBV7-9 . . TGTGCCAGCAGCCACCTGCGGCAGCTCGGCGCTGGCTACACCTTC CASSHLRQLGAGYTF
TRBJ1-2 TRBV7-9 . . TGTGCCAGCAGCTTAGCCCCGGACATAGATGGCTACACCTTC CASSLAPDIDGYTF
TRBJ1-6 TRBV3-1/TRBV3-2 . few TGTGCCAGCAGCCCGATGGACACCAATAATTCACCCCTCCACTTT CASSPMDTNNSPLHF
TRBJ2-1 TRBV18 TRBD2 . TGTGCCAGCTCACCGGGACTAGCGGGCCTCTACAATGAGCAGTTCTTC CASSPGLAGLYNEQFF
TRBJ2-3 TRBV5-1 TRBD2 once TGCGCCAGCAGAAGCGGGACTAGCACAGATACGCAGTATTTT CASRSGTSTDTQYF
TRBJ1-5 TRBV11-2 TRBD1 . TGTGCCAGCAGCCTAGACAGGGTCGGACAGCCCCAGCATTTT CASSLDRVGQPQHF
TRBJ1-6 TRBV5-6 . . TGTGCCAGCAGTATGGCCCGAGGCAATTCACCCCTCCACTTT CASSMARGNSPLHF
TRBJ2-7 TRBV5-1 TRBD2 . TGCGCCAGCAGCTTGGGGCTAGCGGGACCCGGGGAGCAGTACTTC CASSLGLAGPGEQYF
TRBJ2-5 TRBV6-2/TRBV6-3 . . TGTGCCAGCAGTTACTTTTGGACTACGGCCACAGAGACCCAGTACTTC CASSYFWTTATETQYF
TRBJ2-5 TRBV7-2 TRBD2 . TGTGCCAGCAGCTCGGCTAGCGGACAGACCCAGTACTTC CASSSASGQTQYF
TRBJ2-3 TRBV11-2 TRBD2 . TGTGCCAGCAGGCCCCAGGGACTAGCGGGAGGTGGTGGGGATACGCAGTATTTT CASRPQGLAGGGGDTQYF
TRBJ2-2 TRBV24-1 TRBD1 . TGTGCCACCACCGGGGGGGACAGGGGGCGTCGTACCGGGGAGCTGTTTTTT CATTGGDRGRRTGELFF
TRBJ1-1 TRBV28 . . TGTGCCAGCAGTCCTGCAAGGGTGCTACGAGGGACTGAAGCTTTCTTT CASSPARVLRGTEAFF
TRBJ2-7 TRBV4-2 TRBD2 . TGTGCCAGCAGCCAAGAACGTACTAGCGGCTACGAGCAGTACTTC CASSQERTSGYEQYF
TRBJ2-3 TRBV4-1 . . TGCGCCAGCAGCCAAGAATACACAGATACGCAGTATTTT CASSQEYTDTQYF
TRBJ1-1 TRBV19 . . TGTGCCAGTAGTATGCGGGAGGGCACTGAAGCTTTCTTT CASSMREGTEAFF
TRBJ2-2 TRBV6-4 . . TGTGCCAGCCAGAGGGAAGGGAACACCGGGGAGCTGTTTTTT CASQREGNTGELFF
TRBJ2-7 TRBV2 . few TGTGCCAGCAGTCAAGACAGGTACGAGCAGTACTTC CASSQDRYEQYF